The subject of this entry is one TCR beta chain. What it binds is unknown. Measured with immunoSEQ multiplex PCR; TCRdb has only the in-frame clones, and not every one. The sample yields some 120,000 clones, around 94% seen once. The data derive from a study of T cell responses to AZD1222 COVID-19 vaccine. Study results and limitations: Repertoires were sampled only after the peak T cell response.

The material sequenced was peripheral blood, taken on day 0 of AZD1222 vaccination. This sequence originates from an adult in good health.

The CDR3 DNA sequence: TGTGCCAGCAGCTTAGGGACAGGTGGTTCCTACGAGCAGTACTTC. Protein product: CASSLGTGGSYEQYF. The rearrangement joins TRBV7-3 to TRBJ2-7; 8 positions match TRBD1. This CDR3 has 15 residues. The trim removed 2 bases at V and 1 base at J, leaving 4 bases unmatched. CDR1 and CDR2 (germline): SGHTA, FQGTGA.